This T cell receptor beta chain was identified during a study of shared clonotypes between healthy human individuals. The deep-level immunoSEQ assay was used. Sequencing used immunoSEQ multiplex PCR; TCRdb keeps in-frame clones, though not all of them. In the table there are some 2.1 million clones, 95% of which are singletons. This clone is a singleton in its sample. Germline values: CDR1 GTSNPN, CDR2 SVGIG (reference sequence). The V gene end was trimmed by 4 bases and the J gene end by 6 bases; junction bases not matched to a gene: 8. The CDR3 runs to 14 residues. Sequencing was performed on naive CD4+ T cells sorted from blood. Indicated subset: CD45RA+ positively selected. The rearrangement joins TRBV30 to TRBJ1-5, with 8 bases fitting TRBD1. This TCR derives from a man younger than 35 in good health. In nucleotides, the CDR3 is TGTGCCTGGAAAACACAGGGGGAAGGTCAGCCCCAGCATTTT. Its protein is CAWKTQGEGQPQHF.